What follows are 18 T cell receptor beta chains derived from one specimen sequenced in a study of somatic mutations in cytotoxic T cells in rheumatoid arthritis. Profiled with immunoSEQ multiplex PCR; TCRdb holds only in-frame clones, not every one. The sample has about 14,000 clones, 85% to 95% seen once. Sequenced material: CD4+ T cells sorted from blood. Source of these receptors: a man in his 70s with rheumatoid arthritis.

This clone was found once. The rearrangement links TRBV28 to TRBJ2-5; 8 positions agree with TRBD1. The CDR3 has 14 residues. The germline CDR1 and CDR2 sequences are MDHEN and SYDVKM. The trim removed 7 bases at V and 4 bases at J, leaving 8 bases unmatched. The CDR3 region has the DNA TGTGCCAGCAACCGGGCGGGGACAGGAGAGACCCAGTACTTC. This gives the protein CASNRAGTGETQYF.

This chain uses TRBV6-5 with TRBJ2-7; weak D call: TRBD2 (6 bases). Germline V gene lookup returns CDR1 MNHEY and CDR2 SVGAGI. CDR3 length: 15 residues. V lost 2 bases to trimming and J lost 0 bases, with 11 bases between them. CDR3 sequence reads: CASSYDGSSSYEQYF. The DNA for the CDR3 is TGTGCCAGCAGTTACGACGGGAGTAGCTCCTACGAGCAGTACTTC.

The chain's CDR3 is CASSSYSGGNYGYTF. CDR3 DNA sequence: TGTGCCAGCAGTTCCTACAGCGGGGGGAACTATGGCTACACCTTC. V is TRBV28 and J is TRBJ1-2; possibly TRBD1 for D (5 bases). The CDR3 has 15 amino acids. Germline V gene data show CDR1 as MDHEN and CDR2 as SYDVKM. Between the trimmed V and J ends, which lost 4 bases and 2 bases, there was a span of 14 bases.

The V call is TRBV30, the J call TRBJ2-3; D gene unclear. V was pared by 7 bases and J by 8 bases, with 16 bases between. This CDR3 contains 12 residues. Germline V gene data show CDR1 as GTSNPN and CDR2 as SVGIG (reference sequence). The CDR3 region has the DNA TGTGCCTACAACCGACGCCTAGGTACGCAGTATTTT. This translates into CAYNRRLGTQYF.

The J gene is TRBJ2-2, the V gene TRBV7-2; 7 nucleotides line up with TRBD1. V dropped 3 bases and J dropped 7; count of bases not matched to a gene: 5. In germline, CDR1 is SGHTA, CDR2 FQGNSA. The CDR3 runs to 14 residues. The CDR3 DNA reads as TGTGCCAGCAGCTTCAGGGGGACGGGCGGGGAGCTGTTTTTT. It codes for CASSFRGTGGELFF.

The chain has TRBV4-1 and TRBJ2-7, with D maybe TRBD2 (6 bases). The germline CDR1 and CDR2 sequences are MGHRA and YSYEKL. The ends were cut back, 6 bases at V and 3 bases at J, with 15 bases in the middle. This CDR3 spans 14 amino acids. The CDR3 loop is CASRGSSGGYEQYF. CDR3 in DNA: TGCGCCAGCAGGGGCTCCTCCGGGGGCTACGAGCAGTACTTC.

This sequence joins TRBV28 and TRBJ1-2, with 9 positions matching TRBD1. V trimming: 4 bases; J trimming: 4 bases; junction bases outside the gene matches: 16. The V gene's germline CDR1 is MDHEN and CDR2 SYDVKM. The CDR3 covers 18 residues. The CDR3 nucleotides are TGTGCCAGCAGTTGGGGTCCGGGACAGGGCATCACCGGCTATGGCTACACCTTC. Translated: CASSWGPGQGITGYGYTF.

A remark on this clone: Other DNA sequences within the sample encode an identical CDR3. Here the CDR3 DNA reads TGTGCCAGTAGTAACTCTCGAACAGGCCCTAGGGGCTACACCTTC. This sequence encodes CASSNSRTGPRGYTF. The V and J genes are TRBV6-5 and TRBJ1-2; tentative D call: TRBD1 (5 bases). CDR3 length: 15 amino acids. Germline V gene sequence: CDR1 MNHEY, CDR2 SVGAGI. V gave up 9 bases and J gave up 8 bases, with 25 bases separating them.

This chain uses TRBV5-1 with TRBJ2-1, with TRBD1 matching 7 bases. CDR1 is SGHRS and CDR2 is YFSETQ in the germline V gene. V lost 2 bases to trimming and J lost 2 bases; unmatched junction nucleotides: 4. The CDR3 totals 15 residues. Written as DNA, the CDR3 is TGCGCCAGCAGCTTACAGGGGTCGACCTACAATGAGCAGTTCTTC. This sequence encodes CASSLQGSTYNEQFF.

As DNA, the CDR3 is TGTGCCAGCAGTGAGGTTCGGGGGCAGCCCCAGCATTTT. Amino acids: CASSEVRGQPQHF. The rearrangement uses TRBV6-4 and TRBJ1-5, with D tentatively TRBD1 (5 bases). Trimming removed 3 bases from V and 7 bases from J, with 10 bases in between. The CDR3 runs 13 residues. Germline V lookup: CDR1 MRHNA, CDR2 SNTAGT.

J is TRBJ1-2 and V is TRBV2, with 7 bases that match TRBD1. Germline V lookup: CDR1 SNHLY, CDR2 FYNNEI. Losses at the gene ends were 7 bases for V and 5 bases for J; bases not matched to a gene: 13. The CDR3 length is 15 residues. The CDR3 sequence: CASTRGAGGEYGYTF. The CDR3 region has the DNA TGTGCCAGCACCCGAGGAGCAGGGGGAGAGTATGGCTACACCTTC.

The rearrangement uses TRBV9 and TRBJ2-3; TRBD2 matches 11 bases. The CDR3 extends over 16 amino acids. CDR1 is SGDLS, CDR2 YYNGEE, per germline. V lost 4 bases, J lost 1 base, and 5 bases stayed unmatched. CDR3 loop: CASSLILAGGTDTQYF. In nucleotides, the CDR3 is TGTGCCAGCAGCTTGATACTAGCGGGAGGCACAGATACGCAGTATTTT.

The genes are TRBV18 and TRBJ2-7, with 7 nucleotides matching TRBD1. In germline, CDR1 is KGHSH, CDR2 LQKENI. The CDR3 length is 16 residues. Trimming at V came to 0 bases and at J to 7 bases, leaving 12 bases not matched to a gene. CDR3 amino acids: CASSPPRDSSPWEQYF. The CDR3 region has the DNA TGTGCCAGCTCACCACCACGGGACAGCTCTCCATGGGAGCAGTACTTC. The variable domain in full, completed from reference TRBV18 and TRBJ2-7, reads NAGVMQNPRHLVRRRGQEARLRCSPMKGHSHVYWYRQLPEEGLKFMVYLQKENIIDESGMPKERFSAEFPKEGPSILRIQQVVRGDSAAYFCASSPPRDSSPWEQYFGPGTRLTVT.

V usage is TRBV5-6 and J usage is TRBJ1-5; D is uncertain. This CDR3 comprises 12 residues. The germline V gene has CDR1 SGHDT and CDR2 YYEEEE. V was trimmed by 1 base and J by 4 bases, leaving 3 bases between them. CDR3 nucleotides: TGTGCCAGCAGCTTGCTTAATCAGCCCCAGCATTTT. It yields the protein CASSLLNQPQHF.

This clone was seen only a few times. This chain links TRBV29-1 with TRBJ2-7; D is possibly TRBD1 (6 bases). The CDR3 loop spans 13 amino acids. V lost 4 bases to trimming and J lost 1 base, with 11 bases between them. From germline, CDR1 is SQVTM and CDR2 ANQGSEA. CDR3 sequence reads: CSVARGISYEQYF. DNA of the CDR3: TGCAGCGTTGCCAGGGGTATTTCCTACGAGCAGTACTTC.

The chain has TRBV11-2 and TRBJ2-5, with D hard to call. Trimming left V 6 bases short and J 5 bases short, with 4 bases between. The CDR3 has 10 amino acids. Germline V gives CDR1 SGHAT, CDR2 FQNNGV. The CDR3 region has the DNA TGTGCCAGCAGTGGCGAGACCCAGTACTTC. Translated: CASSGETQYF.

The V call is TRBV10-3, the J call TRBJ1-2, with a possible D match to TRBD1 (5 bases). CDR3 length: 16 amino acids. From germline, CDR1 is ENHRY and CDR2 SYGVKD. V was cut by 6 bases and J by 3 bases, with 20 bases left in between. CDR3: CAIRPQAARDYYGYTF. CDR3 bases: TGTGCCATCAGGCCACAGGCCGCTAGGGATTACTATGGCTACACCTTC.

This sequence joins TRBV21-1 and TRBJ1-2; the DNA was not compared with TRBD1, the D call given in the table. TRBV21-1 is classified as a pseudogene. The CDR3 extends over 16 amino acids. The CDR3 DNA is TGTGCCAGCAGCTCAAGGGCCAGGGGGGAAACCTATGGCTACACCTTC. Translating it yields CASSSRARGETYGYTF.